The rows below give T cell receptor beta chains drawn from one sample of a study of spatial heterogeneity in lung cancer. MiXCR was run by TCRdb on the 5' RACE reads, yielding one entry per CDR3 protein. The table lists 40,000 to 55,000 distinct CDR3 sequences, 12% to 15% of them singletons. The sequenced sample was PBMCs, obtained at surgery. Every receptor here comes from a male donor with early-stage non-small cell lung cancer. Each CDR3 is given with its conserved first and last residue. Each record gives: J gene, V gene, D gene, clone size, CDR3 DNA, CDR3 protein. The D gene is left open where the match is weak. Clone size is stated in some rows and not others, as once, few, many or a class when expanded.

j_gene: TRBJ2-5; v_gene: TRBV12-3/TRBV12-4; d_gene: NA; abundance: NA; CDR3nt: TGTGCCAGCAGTTTATCAGGACTGCCGCCGGAGACCCAGTACTTC; CDR3aa: CASSLSGLPPETQYF
j_gene: TRBJ1-1; v_gene: TRBV29-1; d_gene: TRBD1; abundance: many; CDR3nt: TGCAGCGTTGCAAGCGACAGGGGGATGACTGAAGCTTTCTTT; CDR3aa: CSVASDRGMTEAFF
j_gene: TRBJ2-7; v_gene: TRBV6-2/TRBV6-3; d_gene: TRBD2; abundance: many; CDR3nt: TGTGCCAGCAGTTACGGCGGACTAGCAGGATACGAGCAGTACTTC; CDR3aa: CASSYGGLAGYEQYF
j_gene: TRBJ1-2; v_gene: TRBV7-8; d_gene: NA; abundance: few; CDR3nt: TGTGCCAGCAGCTCGACGGGACACATGGCCCATGGCTACACCTTC; CDR3aa: CASSSTGHMAHGYTF
j_gene: TRBJ1-1; v_gene: TRBV12-3/TRBV12-4; d_gene: NA; abundance: many; CDR3nt: TGTGCCAGCTCGATGAACACTGAAGCTTTCTTT; CDR3aa: CASSMNTEAFF
j_gene: TRBJ2-4; v_gene: TRBV4-1; d_gene: TRBD1; abundance: NA; CDR3nt: TGCGCCAGCAGCCAAGGCTTTCGGGGACAGGGGTACATTCAGTACTTC; CDR3aa: CASSQGFRGQGYIQYF
j_gene: TRBJ2-5; v_gene: TRBV5-1; d_gene: NA; abundance: NA; CDR3nt: TGCGCCAGCAGCTTGGCAGTAGAGACCCAGTACTTC; CDR3aa: CASSLAVETQYF
j_gene: TRBJ2-3; v_gene: TRBV29-1; d_gene: NA; abundance: many; CDR3nt: TGCAGCGTTGTGGCGTCTAGCACAGATACGCAGTATTTT; CDR3aa: CSVVASSTDTQYF
j_gene: TRBJ1-2; v_gene: TRBV20-1; d_gene: NA; abundance: many; CDR3nt: TGCAGTGCTAGTGACAGGATCGAAGGCTACACCTTC; CDR3aa: CSASDRIEGYTF
j_gene: TRBJ2-7; v_gene: TRBV3-1; d_gene: TRBD2; abundance: NA; CDR3nt: TGTGCCAGCAGCCAACCGGGACTAGCGGTCTACGAGCAGTACTTC; CDR3aa: CASSQPGLAVYEQYF
j_gene: TRBJ2-7; v_gene: TRBV7-9; d_gene: NA; abundance: few; CDR3nt: TGTGCCAGCAGCCCGATCCCCAGCTACGAGCAGTACTTC; CDR3aa: CASSPIPSYEQYF
j_gene: TRBJ2-1; v_gene: TRBV7-2; d_gene: TRBD2; abundance: NA; CDR3nt: TGTGCCAGCAGCCCCTTAGCGGGATTGGTAAATGAGCAGTTCTTC; CDR3aa: CASSPLAGLVNEQFF
j_gene: TRBJ1-2; v_gene: TRBV4-3; d_gene: NA; abundance: few; CDR3nt: TGCGCCAGCAGCCAAGACGGGGACCACTATGGCTACACCTTC; CDR3aa: CASSQDGDHYGYTF
j_gene: TRBJ1-5; v_gene: TRBV28; d_gene: NA; abundance: NA; CDR3nt: TGTGCCAGCAGGTTCAGCTACGGACGGACCAATCAGCCCCAGCATTTT; CDR3aa: CASRFSYGRTNQPQHF
j_gene: TRBJ2-1; v_gene: TRBV5-5; d_gene: NA; abundance: few; CDR3nt: TGTGCCAGCAGCTTGGAGGGGAGTAGTTACAATGAGCAGTTCTTC; CDR3aa: CASSLEGSSYNEQFF
j_gene: TRBJ2-3; v_gene: TRBV27; d_gene: NA; abundance: NA; CDR3nt: TGTGCCAGCAGCCGTAGGGACGGGACAGATACGCAGTATTTT; CDR3aa: CASSRRDGTDTQYF
j_gene: TRBJ1-2; v_gene: TRBV12-3/TRBV12-4; d_gene: NA; abundance: NA; CDR3nt: TGTGCCAGCACCAAAGCGGGCCTCTATGGCTACACCTTC; CDR3aa: CASTKAGLYGYTF
j_gene: TRBJ1-6; v_gene: TRBV4-3; d_gene: NA; abundance: NA; CDR3nt: TGCGCCAGCAGCCAAAACTTGGCGGTAGGGAATTCACCCCTCCACTTT; CDR3aa: CASSQNLAVGNSPLHF
j_gene: TRBJ2-5; v_gene: TRBV5-5; d_gene: NA; abundance: NA; CDR3nt: TGTGCCAGCAGCTTGGCCCATGGCACCCAAGAGACCCAGTACTTC; CDR3aa: CASSLAHGTQETQYF
j_gene: TRBJ2-3; v_gene: TRBV5-6; d_gene: TRBD1; abundance: NA; CDR3nt: TGTGCCAGCAGCCGGACAGGGTCCACAGATACGCAGTATTTT; CDR3aa: CASSRTGSTDTQYF
j_gene: TRBJ2-6; v_gene: TRBV2; d_gene: NA; abundance: many; CDR3nt: TGTGCCGTCCCTGGTGGGTCTGGGGCCAACGTCCTGACTTTC; CDR3aa: CAVPGGSGANVLTF
j_gene: TRBJ2-1; v_gene: TRBV18; d_gene: NA; abundance: few; CDR3nt: TGTGCCAGCTCACCAGCAAGCGATCTAGAGGGGTTCTTC; CDR3aa: CASSPASDLEGFF
j_gene: TRBJ1-1; v_gene: TRBV11-2; d_gene: NA; abundance: NA; CDR3nt: TGTGCCAGCAGCTGGTCCGGGAACACTGAAGCTTTCTTT; CDR3aa: CASSWSGNTEAFF
j_gene: TRBJ1-1; v_gene: TRBV6-2/TRBV6-3; d_gene: NA; abundance: many; CDR3nt: TGTGCCAGCAGTCGCCGGGAATACACTGAAGCTTTCTTT; CDR3aa: CASSRREYTEAFF
j_gene: TRBJ1-4; v_gene: TRBV6-5; d_gene: NA; abundance: few; CDR3nt: TGTGCCAGCAGTTACGTAGGGCAGGGCGATGAAAAACTGTTTTTT; CDR3aa: CASSYVGQGDEKLFF
j_gene: TRBJ2-2; v_gene: TRBV7-9; d_gene: NA; abundance: many; CDR3nt: TGTGCCAGCAGCTCCAGCCCGGGGAACACCGGGGAGCTGTTTTTT; CDR3aa: CASSSSPGNTGELFF
j_gene: TRBJ1-1; v_gene: TRBV29-1; d_gene: NA; abundance: few; CDR3nt: TGCAGCGTTGGGTTAGGGACGAACACTGAAGCTTTCTTT; CDR3aa: CSVGLGTNTEAFF
j_gene: TRBJ1-5; v_gene: TRBV4-2; d_gene: NA; abundance: few; CDR3nt: TGTGCCAGCAGCCAAGTCGACGAGCAGCCCCAGCATTTT; CDR3aa: CASSQVDEQPQHF
j_gene: TRBJ1-3; v_gene: TRBV20-1; d_gene: NA; abundance: NA; CDR3nt: TGCAGTGCTAGTGCGCTGGGAGGAAACACCATATATTTT; CDR3aa: CSASALGGNTIYF
j_gene: TRBJ2-7; v_gene: TRBV5-1; d_gene: TRBD1; abundance: NA; CDR3nt: TGCGCCAGCAGCTCGGGACAGGCTACCCCCTACGAGCAGTACTTC; CDR3aa: CASSSGQATPYEQYF
j_gene: TRBJ1-1; v_gene: TRBV27; d_gene: TRBD1; abundance: many; CDR3nt: TGTGCCAGCAGGGGGATCGGGACAGAGAACACTGAAGCTTTCTTT; CDR3aa: CASRGIGTENTEAFF
j_gene: TRBJ1-5; v_gene: TRBV4-1; d_gene: NA; abundance: NA; CDR3nt: TGCGCCAGCAGCCAAGAGGGGAGCAATCAGCCCCAGCATTTT; CDR3aa: CASSQEGSNQPQHF
j_gene: TRBJ1-2; v_gene: TRBV4-1; d_gene: NA; abundance: many; CDR3nt: TGCGCCAGCAGCCAAGCTGGGCGGACCTATGGCTACACCTTC; CDR3aa: CASSQAGRTYGYTF
j_gene: TRBJ2-5; v_gene: TRBV6-5; d_gene: NA; abundance: NA; CDR3nt: TGTGCCAGCAAGACGCACGGGAAGCCAGAAGAGACCCAGTACTTC; CDR3aa: CASKTHGKPEETQYF
j_gene: TRBJ2-2; v_gene: TRBV5-6; d_gene: NA; abundance: NA; CDR3nt: TGTGCCAGCAGCTTGGGGCAGAATATTTGGAACACCGGGGAGCTGTTTTTT; CDR3aa: CASSLGQNIWNTGELFF
j_gene: TRBJ1-4; v_gene: TRBV15; d_gene: NA; abundance: many; CDR3nt: TGTGCCACCAGCAGAGATTCTACAGGCTCTTGGGAAAAACTGTTTTTT; CDR3aa: CATSRDSTGSWEKLFF
j_gene: TRBJ2-3; v_gene: TRBV12-3/TRBV12-4; d_gene: NA; abundance: few; CDR3nt: TGTGCCAGCAGTTTTGGCCGGGGTACAGATACGCAGTATTTT; CDR3aa: CASSFGRGTDTQYF
j_gene: TRBJ2-1; v_gene: TRBV7-9; d_gene: NA; abundance: NA; CDR3nt: TGTGCCAGCAGCCCCTACTACGAGCAGTTCTTC; CDR3aa: CASSPYYEQFF
j_gene: TRBJ2-2; v_gene: TRBV5-1; d_gene: NA; abundance: NA; CDR3nt: TGCGCCAGCAGCTCGCCTGTCGGGACTGTTAACACCGGGGAGCTGTTTTTT; CDR3aa: CASSSPVGTVNTGELFF
j_gene: TRBJ2-2; v_gene: TRBV7-8; d_gene: NA; abundance: many; CDR3nt: TGTGCCAGCAGCTTACGCGGGGGCTCTAACACCGGGGAGCTGTTTTTT; CDR3aa: CASSLRGGSNTGELFF
j_gene: TRBJ1-2; v_gene: TRBV5-1; d_gene: TRBD1; abundance: few; CDR3nt: TGCGCCAGCAGCTTGACAGGGGGCCCCGGGGATGGCTACACCTTC; CDR3aa: CASSLTGGPGDGYTF
j_gene: TRBJ2-1; v_gene: TRBV5-6; d_gene: TRBD1; abundance: few; CDR3nt: TGTGCCAGCCAACGCGGGACAGGGACTCATGAGCAGTTCTTC; CDR3aa: CASQRGTGTHEQFF
j_gene: TRBJ2-5; v_gene: TRBV7-9; d_gene: TRBD1; abundance: NA; CDR3nt: TGTGCCAGCAGCTTAGGGACAGGGCACGAGACCCAGTACTTC; CDR3aa: CASSLGTGHETQYF
j_gene: TRBJ2-1; v_gene: TRBV6-1; d_gene: NA; abundance: few; CDR3nt: TGTGCCAGCAGTGATTTTGACGGGAGACCCTACAATGAGCAGTTCTTC; CDR3aa: CASSDFDGRPYNEQFF
j_gene: TRBJ2-3; v_gene: TRBV20-1; d_gene: TRBD2; abundance: NA; CDR3nt: TGCAGTGCTAGAGATTCGGCCGCCGGACTAGCGGGACCCACAGATACGCAGTATTTT; CDR3aa: CSARDSAAGLAGPTDTQYF
j_gene: TRBJ2-7; v_gene: TRBV12-3/TRBV12-4; d_gene: NA; abundance: NA; CDR3nt: TGTGCCAGCGGTTACGGCAGCTCCTACGAGCAGTACTTC; CDR3aa: CASGYGSSYEQYF
j_gene: TRBJ2-5; v_gene: TRBV7-7; d_gene: NA; abundance: few; CDR3nt: TGTGCTAGCAGCCGAGACCAACAAGAGACCCAGTACTTC; CDR3aa: CASSRDQQETQYF
j_gene: TRBJ2-3; v_gene: TRBV14; d_gene: NA; abundance: once; CDR3nt: TGTGCCAGCAGCCTCCTGATTTACCCTAGCACAGATACGCAGTATTTT; CDR3aa: CASSLLIYPSTDTQYF
j_gene: TRBJ1-1; v_gene: TRBV5-1; d_gene: NA; abundance: many; CDR3nt: TGCGCCAGCACCCAGAGGGGGGACACTGAAGCTTTCTTT; CDR3aa: CASTQRGDTEAFF
j_gene: TRBJ2-7; v_gene: TRBV5-6; d_gene: NA; abundance: few; CDR3nt: TGTGCCAGCAGCACTGACTACGAGCAGTACTTC; CDR3aa: CASSTDYEQYF
j_gene: TRBJ1-5; v_gene: TRBV29-1; d_gene: NA; abundance: NA; CDR3nt: TGCAGCGTTACCACGGCAGGGAATCAGCCCCAGCATTTT; CDR3aa: CSVTTAGNQPQHF
j_gene: TRBJ2-2; v_gene: TRBV5-4; d_gene: NA; abundance: NA; CDR3nt: TGTGCCAGCAGCTCCCGTCAGACCACCGGGGAGCTGTTTTTT; CDR3aa: CASSSRQTTGELFF
j_gene: TRBJ1-1; v_gene: TRBV7-3; d_gene: NA; abundance: many; CDR3nt: TGTGCCAGCAGCCCCGGCCGGGGGGCGCACACTGAAGCTTTCTTT; CDR3aa: CASSPGRGAHTEAFF